Presented here are 9 T cell receptor beta chains from one specimen sequenced in a study of blood T cells in healthy people across ages. Sample-barcoded 5' priming and a J-beta primer mix drove a second PCR of 7 to 11 cycles. Via MiXCR, TCRdb re-called the 5' RACE reads, giving one row per CDR3 protein. This table has hundreds of thousands of distinct CDR3 sequences, over 20% appearing once. The sample was blood. Receptor source: a man aged 70-80 years in good health.

This clonotype was observed a few times. The V and J genes are TRBV7-2 and TRBJ1-5, with 9 bases fitting TRBD1. The length of the CDR3 is 15 residues. Germline loops: CDR1 SGHTA, CDR2 FQGNSA. The trim removed 5 bases at V and 3 bases at J, leaving 5 bases unmatched. Written as DNA, the CDR3 is TGTGCCAGCAGCCCGGACAGGGGTAACAATCAGCCCCAGCATTTT. As protein: CASSPDRGNNQPQHF.

This clonotype came up many times. The chain combines TRBV3-1 with TRBJ2-5; D is perhaps TRBD1 or TRBD2 (8 bases each). The J call could be wrong; TRBJ2-7 is a better fit for the DNA end. Germline V lookup: CDR1 LGHDT, CDR2 YNNKEL (reference sequence). This CDR3 has 16 residues. CDR3 nucleotide sequence: TGTGCCAGCAGCCAAGGGGGACTAGGACAGGGCTACGAGCAGTACTTC. Its protein is CASSQGGLGQGYEQYF.

V is TRBV21-1 and J is TRBJ2-5; TRBD1, as called in the table, went unchecked against the DNA. TRBV21-1 is flagged as a pseudogene. This CDR3 is 14 amino acids long. The CDR3, as DNA: TGTGCCAGCAAATCTCCGGGCCGGCAAGAGACCCAGTACTTC. It specifies CASKSPGRQETQYF.

CDR3 protein: CASSLERTSGSIQQYF. CDR3 DNA: TGCGCCAGCAGCCTAGAGAGGACTAGCGGGAGTATTCAGCAGTACTTC. This chain uses TRBV4-3 with TRBJ2-7, with 13 positions matching TRBD2. With V trimmed by 4 bases and J by 8 bases, 11 bases remained unmatched. Germline CDR1 LGHNA, CDR2 YSLEER. The length of the CDR3 is 16 residues.

The chain combines TRBV7-9 with TRBJ1-2; 7 bases align to TRBD1. V trimming: 5 bases; J trimming: 2 bases; junction bases outside the gene matches: 11. Germline-derived CDR1 and CDR2 are SEHNR and FQNEAQ (reference sequence). The CDR3 sequence is 16 residues long. The CDR3 reads CASSDNDREENYGYTF. For the CDR3, the DNA is TGTGCCAGCAGCGACAACGACAGGGAGGAGAACTATGGCTACACCTTC. Full variable domain (missing parts from reference TRBV7-9 and TRBJ1-2): DTGVSQNPRHKITKRGQNVTFRCDPISEHNRLYWYRQTLGQGPEFLTYFQNEAQLEKSRLLSDRFSAERPKGSFSTLEIQRTEQGDSAMYLCASSDNDREENYGYTFGSGTRLTVV.

The chain couples TRBV20-1 to TRBJ2-1; 15 bases line up with TRBD2. This CDR3 comprises 16 residues. V shed 2 bases, J shed 7 bases, and the junction held 6 bases outside the gene matches. CDR1 and CDR2 from the germline V gene are DFQATT and SNEGSKA (reference sequence). CDR3 region: CSARMGLAGGWNEQFF. The CDR3 DNA sequence: TGCAGTGCTAGAATGGGACTAGCGGGAGGATGGAATGAGCAGTTCTTC.

The CDR3 is CSLSSYNEQFF. DNA of the CDR3: TGCAGTTTGAGCTCCTACAATGAGCAGTTCTTC. The rearrangement links TRBV29-1 to TRBJ2-1; D uncertain. The CDR3 contains 11 residues. Germline CDR1 reads SQVTM; CDR2 reads ANQGSEA.

This clonotype was seen a handful of times. This chain connects TRBV28 to TRBJ2-5; TRBD1 matches 9 bases. The CDR3 extends over 15 amino acids. Germline values: CDR1 MDHEN, CDR2 SYDVKM. V shed 6 bases, J shed 2 bases, and the junction held 7 bases outside the gene matches. CDR3 residues: CASRHLQGAQETQYF. Here the CDR3 DNA reads TGTGCCAGCAGACATTTACAGGGGGCACAAGAGACCCAGTACTTC. The variable domain in full, completed from reference TRBV28 and TRBJ2-5, reads DVKVTQSSRYLVKRTGEKVFLECVQDMDHENMFWYRQDPGLGLRLIYFSYDVKMKEKGDIPEGYSVSREKKERFSLILESASTNQTSMYLCASRHLQGAQETQYFGPGTRLLVL.

V and J are TRBV5-1 and TRBJ2-1; perhaps TRBD2 as D (6 bases). Trimming took 1 base from V and 5 from J, leaving 16 bases between them. In germline, CDR1 is SGHRS, CDR2 YFSETQ. This CDR3 region has 16 residues. The DNA for the CDR3 is TGCGCCAGCAGCTTGCTGGGTAGCGGATATGACAATGAGCAGTTCTTC. It is translated as CASSLLGSGYDNEQFF.